This T cell receptor beta chain was sequenced for a study of blood T cell dynamics during melanoma immunotherapy. Whole-study context: Standard first-line treatment here was pembrolizumab or nivolumab plus ipilimumab in metastatic melanoma. Study results and limitations: It remained unknown if the driving T cell clones were melanoma-specific.

Specified time point: pre-treatment baseline. Apart from a couple of fast progressors, RECIST 1.1 response was judged 12 weeks post-infusion. The CDR3 has 12 amino acids. Between the trimmed V and J ends, which lost 2 bases and 14 bases, there was a span of 13 bases. The germline V gene has CDR1 GTSNPN and CDR2 SVGIG (reference sequence). The sample holds a few counts of this clone. Its specificity is not known. Each bulk PBMC sample had approximately 340 ng DNA loaded. Some clones are missing from TCRdb's copy, which holds only in-frame ones; the method was immunoSEQ multiplex PCR. This table holds 20,000 to 25,000 clones, roughly 86% found once.

The rearrangement joins TRBV30 to TRBJ1-6; weak D call: TRBD1 (5 bases). The sample was blood, taken from a patient treated with checkpoint blockade. The TCR originated in a human donor with melanoma. CDR3 region: CAWSRDDLSLHF. CDR3 sequence (DNA): TGTGCCTGGAGTAGGGACGACCTGTCCCTCCACTTT.